Below, 5 T cell receptor beta chains from the same sample are listed, as sequenced in a study of T cells in localized non-small cell lung cancer. TCRdb's copy holds only in-frame clones and misses some; the assay was immunoSEQ multiplex PCR. This table holds tens of thousands of clones, 75% to 85% found once. The material was peripheral blood, obtained before any cancer treatment. The source of these receptors is a female donor older than 55 with stage I lung adenocarcinoma.

This chain joins TRBV9 and TRBJ2-3; D gene uncertain. The CDR3 length is 13 residues. Germline V lookup: CDR1 SGDLS, CDR2 YYNGEE. Trimming removed 3 bases from V and 4 bases from J, with 9 bases in between. The CDR3 DNA follows: TGTGCCAGCAGCGGAGCCCCATCAGATACGCAGTATTTT. This gives the protein CASSGAPSDTQYF.

This clone was observed a single time. The chain is built from TRBV7-6 and TRBJ2-5, with a weak D call TRBD2 (6 bases). CDR1 and CDR2 from the germline V gene are SGHVS and FNYEAQ. V lost 5 bases to trimming and J lost 0 bases, with 13 bases between them. This CDR3 contains 15 residues. CDR3 in DNA: TGTGCCAGCAGCCGTGCTTGGGGGGACCAAGAGACCCAGTACTTC. Protein: CASSRAWGDQETQYF.

The chain couples TRBV28 to TRBJ2-1; 9 nucleotides match TRBD1. After removal of 5 bases from V and 13 bases from J, the junction contained 12 bases not matched to a gene. Germline V gives CDR1 MDHEN, CDR2 SYDVKM. This CDR3 is built from 14 residues. The CDR3 reads CASSITGQGTFQFF. The CDR3, as DNA: TGTGCCAGCAGTATAACGGGACAGGGAACGTTCCAGTTCTTC. Supplemented by reference TRBV28 and TRBJ2-1, the full variable domain reads DVKVTQSSRYLVKRTGEKVFLECVQDMDHENMFWYRQDPGLGLRLIYFSYDVKMKEKGDIPEGYSVSREKKERFSLILESASTNQTSMYLCASSITGQGTFQFFGPGTRLTVL.

This rearrangement joins TRBV7-2 to TRBJ1-1; no reliable D call. Germline values: CDR1 SGHTA, CDR2 FQGNSA. V was shortened by 5 bases and J by 5 bases, with 15 bases between the two germline ends. The CDR3 length is 14 residues. This CDR3 reads CASSRKEVFTEAFF. For the CDR3, the DNA is TGTGCCAGCAGCCGAAAAGAAGTTTTTACTGAAGCTTTCTTT.

The chain combines TRBV7-2 with TRBJ2-1; 10 nucleotides align to TRBD1. The germline gives CDR1 SGHTA, CDR2 FQGNSA. The CDR3 spans 16 residues. With V trimmed by 1 base and J by 3 bases, 3 bases remained unmatched. The CDR3 is CASSLGGTGVYNEQFF. The CDR3 DNA sequence: TGTGCCAGCAGCTTAGGGGGGACAGGGGTCTACAATGAGCAGTTCTTC. Using reference TRBV7-2 and TRBJ2-1 for the parts outside the CDR3, the full variable domain is GAGVSQSPSNKVTEKGKDVELRCDPISGHTALYWYRQSLGQGLEFLIYFQGNSAPDKSGLPSDRFSAERTGGSVSTLTIQRTQQEDSAVYLCASSLGGTGVYNEQFFGPGTRLTVL.